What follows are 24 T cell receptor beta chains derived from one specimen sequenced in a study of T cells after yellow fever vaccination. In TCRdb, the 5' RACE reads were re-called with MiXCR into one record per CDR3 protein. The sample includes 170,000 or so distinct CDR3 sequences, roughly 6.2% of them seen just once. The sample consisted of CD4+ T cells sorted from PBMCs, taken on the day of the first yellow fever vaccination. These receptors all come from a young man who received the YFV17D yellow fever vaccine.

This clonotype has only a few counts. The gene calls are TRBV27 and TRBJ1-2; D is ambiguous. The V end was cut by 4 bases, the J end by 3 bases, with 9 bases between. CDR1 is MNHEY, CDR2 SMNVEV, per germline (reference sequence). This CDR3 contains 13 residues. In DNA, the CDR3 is TGTGCCAGCAGTTCTCGGGCTTACTATGGCTACACCTTC. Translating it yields CASSSRAYYGYTF.

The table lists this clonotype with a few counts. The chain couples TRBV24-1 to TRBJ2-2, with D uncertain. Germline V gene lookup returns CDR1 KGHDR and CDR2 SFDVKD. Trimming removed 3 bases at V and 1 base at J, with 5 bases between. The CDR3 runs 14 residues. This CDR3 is CATSDTGNTGELFF. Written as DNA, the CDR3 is TGTGCCACCAGTGATACCGGGAACACCGGGGAGCTGTTTTTT.

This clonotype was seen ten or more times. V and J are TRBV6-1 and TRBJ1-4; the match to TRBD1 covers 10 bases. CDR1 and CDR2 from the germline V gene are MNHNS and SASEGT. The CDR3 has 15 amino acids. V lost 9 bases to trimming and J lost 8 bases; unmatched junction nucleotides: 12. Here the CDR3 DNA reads TGTGCCAGTCACCCCGACAGGGGGCGAAACGAAAAACTGTTTTTT. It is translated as CASHPDRGRNEKLFF.

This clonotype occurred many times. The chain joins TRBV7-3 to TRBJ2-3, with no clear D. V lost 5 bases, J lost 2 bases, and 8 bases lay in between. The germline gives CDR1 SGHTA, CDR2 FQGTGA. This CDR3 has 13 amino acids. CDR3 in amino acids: CASSVKPTDTQYF. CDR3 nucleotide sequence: TGTGCCAGCAGCGTCAAGCCCACAGATACGCAGTATTTT.

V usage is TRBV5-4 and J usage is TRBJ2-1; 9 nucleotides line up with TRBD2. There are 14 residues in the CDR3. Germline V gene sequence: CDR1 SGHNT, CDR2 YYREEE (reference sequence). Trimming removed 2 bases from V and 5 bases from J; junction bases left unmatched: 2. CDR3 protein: CASSFSSGDNEQFF. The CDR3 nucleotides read TGTGCCAGCAGCTTCTCTAGCGGGGACAATGAGCAGTTCTTC.

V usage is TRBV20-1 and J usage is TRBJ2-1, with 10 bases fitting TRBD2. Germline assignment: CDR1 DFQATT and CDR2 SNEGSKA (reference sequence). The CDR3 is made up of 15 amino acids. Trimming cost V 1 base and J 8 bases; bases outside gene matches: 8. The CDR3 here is CSARVVSGGADEQFF. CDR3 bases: TGCAGTGCTAGAGTGGTGAGCGGGGGGGCCGATGAGCAGTTCTTC.

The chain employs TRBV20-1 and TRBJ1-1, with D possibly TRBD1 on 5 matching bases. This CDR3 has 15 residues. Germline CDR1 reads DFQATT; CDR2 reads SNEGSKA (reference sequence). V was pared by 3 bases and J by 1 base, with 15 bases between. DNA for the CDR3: TGCAGTGCTAGTAGGTCAGGGTCCGGGAACACTGAAGCTTTCTTT. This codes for CSASRSGSGNTEAFF.

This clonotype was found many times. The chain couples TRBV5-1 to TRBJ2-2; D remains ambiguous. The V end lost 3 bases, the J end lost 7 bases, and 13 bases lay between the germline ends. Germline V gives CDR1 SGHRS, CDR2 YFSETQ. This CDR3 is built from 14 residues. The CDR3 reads CASSSILKGGELFF. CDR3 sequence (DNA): TGCGCCAGCAGCTCCATATTGAAGGGCGGGGAGCTGTTTTTT.

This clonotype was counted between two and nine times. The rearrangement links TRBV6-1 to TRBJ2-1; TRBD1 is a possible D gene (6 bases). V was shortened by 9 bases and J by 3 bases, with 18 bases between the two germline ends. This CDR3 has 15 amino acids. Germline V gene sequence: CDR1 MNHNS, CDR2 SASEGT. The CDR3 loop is CARLQGPQYYNEQFF. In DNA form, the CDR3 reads TGTGCCAGACTACAGGGTCCCCAATACTACAATGAGCAGTTCTTC.

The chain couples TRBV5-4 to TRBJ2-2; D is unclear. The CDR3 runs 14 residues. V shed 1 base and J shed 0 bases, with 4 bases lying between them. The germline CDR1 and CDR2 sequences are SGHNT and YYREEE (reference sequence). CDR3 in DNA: TGTGCCAGCAGCTTGTATTCGAACACCGGGGAGCTGTTTTTT. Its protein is CASSLYSNTGELFF.

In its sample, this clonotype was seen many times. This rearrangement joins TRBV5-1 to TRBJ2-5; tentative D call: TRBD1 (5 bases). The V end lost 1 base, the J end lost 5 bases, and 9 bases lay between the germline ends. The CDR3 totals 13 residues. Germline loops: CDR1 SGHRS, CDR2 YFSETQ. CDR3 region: CASSLWAGETQYF. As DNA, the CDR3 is TGCGCCAGCAGCTTGTGGGCAGGGGAGACCCAGTACTTC.

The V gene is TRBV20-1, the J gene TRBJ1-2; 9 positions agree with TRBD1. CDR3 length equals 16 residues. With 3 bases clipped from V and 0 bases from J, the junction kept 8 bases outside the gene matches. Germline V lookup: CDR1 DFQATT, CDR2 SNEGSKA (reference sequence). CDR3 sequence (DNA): TGCAGTGCTAGCCCCTTAAGACAGGGGGCTAACTATGGCTACACCTTC. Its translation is CSASPLRQGANYGYTF.

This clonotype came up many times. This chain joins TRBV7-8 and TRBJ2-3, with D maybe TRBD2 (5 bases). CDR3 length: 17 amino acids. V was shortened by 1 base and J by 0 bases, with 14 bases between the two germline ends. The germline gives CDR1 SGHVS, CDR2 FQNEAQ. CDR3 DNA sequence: TGTGCCAGCAGCTTAGTACGACTAACCCCTAGCACAGATACGCAGTATTTT. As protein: CASSLVRLTPSTDTQYF.

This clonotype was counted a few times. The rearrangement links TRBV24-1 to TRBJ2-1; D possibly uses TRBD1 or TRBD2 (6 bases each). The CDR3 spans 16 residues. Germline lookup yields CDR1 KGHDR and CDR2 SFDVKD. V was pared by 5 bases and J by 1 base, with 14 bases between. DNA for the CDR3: TGTGCCACCAGTGGGGGGGCGACGTCGTCCTACAATGAGCAGTTCTTC. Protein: CATSGGATSSYNEQFF.

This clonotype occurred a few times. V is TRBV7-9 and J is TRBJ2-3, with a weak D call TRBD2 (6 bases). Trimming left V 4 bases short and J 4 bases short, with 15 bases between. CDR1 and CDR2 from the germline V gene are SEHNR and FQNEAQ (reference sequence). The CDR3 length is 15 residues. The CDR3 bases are TGTGCCAGCAGCTCCCGACTAGTGCATCCAGATACGCAGTATTTT. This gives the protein CASSSRLVHPDTQYF. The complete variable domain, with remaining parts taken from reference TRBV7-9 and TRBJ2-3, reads DTGVSQNPRHKITKRGQNVTFRCDPISEHNRLYWYRQTLGQGPEFLTYFQNEAQLEKSRLLSDRFSAERPKGSFSTLEIQRTEQGDSAMYLCASSSRLVHPDTQYFGPGTRLTVL.

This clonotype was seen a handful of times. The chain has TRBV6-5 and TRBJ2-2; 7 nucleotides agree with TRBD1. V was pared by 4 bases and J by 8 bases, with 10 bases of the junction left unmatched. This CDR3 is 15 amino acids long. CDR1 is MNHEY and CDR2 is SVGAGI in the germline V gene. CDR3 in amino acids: CASSFRTGERGELFF. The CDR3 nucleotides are TGTGCCAGCAGTTTTCGGACAGGAGAAAGAGGGGAGCTGTTTTTT.

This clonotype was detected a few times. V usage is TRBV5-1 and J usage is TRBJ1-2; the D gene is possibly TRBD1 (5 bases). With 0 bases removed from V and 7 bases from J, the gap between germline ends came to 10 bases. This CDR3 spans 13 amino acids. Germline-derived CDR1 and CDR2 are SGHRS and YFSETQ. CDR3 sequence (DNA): TGCGCCAGCAGCTTGGGACAGCACACTGGCTACACCTTC. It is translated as CASSLGQHTGYTF.

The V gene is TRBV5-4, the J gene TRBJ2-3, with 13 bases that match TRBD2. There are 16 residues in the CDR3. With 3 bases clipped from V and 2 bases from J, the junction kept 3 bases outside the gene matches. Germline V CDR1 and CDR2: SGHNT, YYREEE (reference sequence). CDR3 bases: TGTGCCAGCAGCTCCGGACTAGCGGGGGTCACAGATACGCAGTATTTT. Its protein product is CASSSGLAGVTDTQYF.

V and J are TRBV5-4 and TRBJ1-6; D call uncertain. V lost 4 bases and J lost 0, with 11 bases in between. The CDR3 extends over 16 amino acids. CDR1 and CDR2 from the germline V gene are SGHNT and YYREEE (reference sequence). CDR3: CASSESPSSYNSPLHF. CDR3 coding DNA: TGTGCCAGCAGCGAGTCCCCGAGCTCCTATAATTCACCCCTCCACTTT.

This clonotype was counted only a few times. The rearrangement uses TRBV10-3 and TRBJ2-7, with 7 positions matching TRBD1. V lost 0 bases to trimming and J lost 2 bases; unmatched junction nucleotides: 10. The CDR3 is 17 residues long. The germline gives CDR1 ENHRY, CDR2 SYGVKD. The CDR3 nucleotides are TGTGCCATCAGTGAGTCCACCGGGACAGCTAAGACCTACGAGCAGTACTTC. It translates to CAISESTGTAKTYEQYF.

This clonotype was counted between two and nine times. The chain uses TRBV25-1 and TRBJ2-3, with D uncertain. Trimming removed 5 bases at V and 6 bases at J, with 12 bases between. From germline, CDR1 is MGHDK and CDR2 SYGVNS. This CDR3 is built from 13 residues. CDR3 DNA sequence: TGTGCCAGCAGTCCCAACCCCCGGGATACGCAGTATTTT. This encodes CASSPNPRDTQYF.

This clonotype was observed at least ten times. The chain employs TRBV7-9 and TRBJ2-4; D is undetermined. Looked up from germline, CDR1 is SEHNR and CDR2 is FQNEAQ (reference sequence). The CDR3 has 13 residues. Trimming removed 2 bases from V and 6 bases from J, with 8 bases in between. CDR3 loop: CASSLWDRNIQYF. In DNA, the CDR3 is TGTGCCAGCAGCTTATGGGATAGAAACATTCAGTACTTC.

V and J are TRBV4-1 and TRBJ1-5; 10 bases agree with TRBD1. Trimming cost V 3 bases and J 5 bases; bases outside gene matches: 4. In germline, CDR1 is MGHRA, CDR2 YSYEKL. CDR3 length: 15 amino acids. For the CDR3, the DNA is TGCGCCAGCAGCCAGCCGGGACAGGGGTATCAGCCCCAGCATTTT. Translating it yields CASSQPGQGYQPQHF.

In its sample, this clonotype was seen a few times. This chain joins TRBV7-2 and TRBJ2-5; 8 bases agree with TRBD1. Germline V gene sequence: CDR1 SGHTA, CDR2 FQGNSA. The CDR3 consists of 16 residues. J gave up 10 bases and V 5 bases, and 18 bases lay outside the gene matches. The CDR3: CASSPPGQAKVGDQYF. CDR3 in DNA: TGTGCCAGCAGCCCACCGGGACAGGCAAAGGTGGGGGACCAGTACTTC.